The text below deals with one T cell receptor (beta chain). Its antigen is as yet unknown. This sample is drawn from a study of pediatric ulcerative colitis. The study's findings and limits: No controls had the two rectal clonotypes shared by ulcerative colitis patients.

Up to 500,000 reads were sequenced per sample. Assay used: immunoSEQ multiplex PCR; TCRdb lists only in-frame clones, some missing. The sample carries about 60,000 clones, 87% recorded once. Sequencing was carried out using blood. The sequence derives from a boy younger than 18 who was a control in a study of pediatric ulcerative colitis.

CDR3 DNA: TGCGCCAGCAGCTTGCGTCAGAATGAAAAACTGTTTTTT. Translation: CASSLRQNEKLFF. V gene TRBV5-1 combines with J gene TRBJ1-4; D gene ambiguous. This CDR3 contains 13 residues. V lost 1 base and J lost 5, with 6 bases in between. Germline V gene sequence: CDR1 SGHRS, CDR2 YFSETQ.